This TCR beta chain appears in the sequencing data of a study of multiple sclerosis patients with progressive multifocal leukoencephalopathy. Time point meaning: time of PML onset. Trimming removed 2 bases at V and 6 bases at J, with 5 bases between. The CDR3 runs 12 residues. Germline CDR1 is MNHNY and CDR2 is SVGAGI (reference sequence). Assay: immunoSEQ multiplex PCR; the TCRdb copy retains only in-frame clones and omits some. This table has under 35,000 clones, roughly 87% appearing once. The source material was PBMCs, sampled from a patient treated with natalizumab. This sequence joins TRBV6-6 and TRBJ2-1; D call uncertain. The sequence was collected from a woman aged 40 to 55 with progressive multifocal leukoencephalopathy. The chain's CDR3 is CASSYRANEQFF. CDR3 DNA sequence: TGTGCCAGCAGTTACAGGGCCAATGAGCAGTTCTTC.